This TCR beta chain was sequenced for a study of cytomegalovirus exposure and HLA in healthy donors. General study findings and limits: Excluded: some indistinguishable V segments such as TRBV6-2 and TRBV6-3. According to an earlier analysis, most TCR beta V segments yielded productive rearrangements about 87% or about 30% of the time. Later genetic work tied a missense DCLRE1C variant to beta-chain V and J trimming.

This CDR3 comprises 13 residues. V lost 4 bases and J 4 bases, leaving 9 bases between the germline ends. Germline V CDR1 and CDR2: SGHDT, YYEEEE. Comment on this clone: The antigen is not known.

In the PCR, 60 Vbeta and 13 Jbeta primers were used. The assay was immunoSEQ multiplex PCR, and TCRdb's table has in-frame clones only and misses some. Of roughly 160,000 clones in the sample, 70% to 90% were seen once. Sequencing was carried out using PBMCs. The chain combines TRBV5-6 with TRBJ1-5; perhaps TRBD1 as D (6 bases). The source is a woman aged 25 to 39 in good health and CMV-seropositive. For the CDR3, the DNA is TGTGCCAGCAGCCGGGACACAAATCAGCCCCAGCATTTT. Translation: CASSRDTNQPQHF.